This T cell receptor (beta chain) came from a study of OX40 agonist ivuxolimab in advanced cancers. Looking at the study overall: A male proportion of around 86% was recorded, with mean age around 62 years and range 23 to 79. Study-level points and caveats: Nonresponders included some who also had low normalized T-cell clonal expansion. There was clonal expansion of CD4+ and CD8+ blood T cells by week 6 at 0.1 to 3.0 mg/kg.

Produced via immunoSEQ multiplex PCR; TCRdb's table is partial and in-frame only. The sample records tens of thousands of clones, approximately 80% being singletons. About this clone itself: Its antigen is unknown.

The CDR3 is made up of 15 amino acids. J gave up 4 bases and V 8 bases, and 14 bases lay outside the gene matches. Germline V gives CDR1 GTSNPN, CDR2 SVGIG (reference sequence). Source: CD4+ or CD8+ T cells sorted from blood, taken in a trial of the OX40 agonist ivuxolimab. This rearrangement joins TRBV30 to TRBJ2-3; 8 bases fit TRBD2. This receptor was identified in an adult with an advanced solid tumor such as melanoma, head and neck, liver or kidney cancer. The CDR3 nucleotides are TGTGCCGCCGAGGGTCGTAGCGGGGCTGCAGATACGCAGTATTTT. Protein sequence: CAAEGRSGAADTQYF.